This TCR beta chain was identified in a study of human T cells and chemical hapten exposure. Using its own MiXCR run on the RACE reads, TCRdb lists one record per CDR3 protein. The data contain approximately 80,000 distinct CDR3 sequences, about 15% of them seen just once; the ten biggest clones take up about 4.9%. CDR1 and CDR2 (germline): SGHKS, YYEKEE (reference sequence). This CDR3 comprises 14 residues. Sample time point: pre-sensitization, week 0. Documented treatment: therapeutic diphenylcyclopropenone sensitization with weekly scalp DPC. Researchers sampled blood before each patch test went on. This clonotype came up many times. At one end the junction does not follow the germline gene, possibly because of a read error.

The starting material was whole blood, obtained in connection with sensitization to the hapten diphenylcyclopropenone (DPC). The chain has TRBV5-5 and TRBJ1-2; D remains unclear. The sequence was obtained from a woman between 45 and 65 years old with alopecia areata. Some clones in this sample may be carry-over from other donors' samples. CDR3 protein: CASRLEAGTYGYTF. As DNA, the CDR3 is TGTGCCAGCAGATTGGAGGCAGGAACCTATGGCTACACCTTC.